This T cell receptor beta chain came from a study of cytotoxic CD8 clonotypes in ibrutinib-treated CLL. Across the whole study: Responses: around 25 partial, 2 complete; after median roughly 68 months, about 15 stayed remitted, some 12 progressed. Study-level findings and limits: Rising at ibrutinib response, clonality subsequently fell back toward baseline at progression. Treatment left the uncommon public clonotypes either contracted or stable in frequency.

Turning to this clone: Its antigen remains unknown.

Trimming took 3 bases from V and 0 from J; bases not matched to a gene: 9. CDR3 size: 20 residues. Depth targeted 1 in 200,000 to 1 in 1 million T cells, averaging 10x coverage per clonotype. Assay: immunoSEQ multiplex PCR; the TCRdb copy retains only in-frame clones and omits some. This table has some 200,000 clones, more than 70% appearing once. Specimen: PBMCs, collected after 12 months of ibrutinib treatment. This chain joins TRBV23-1 and TRBJ2-3, with 16 bases that match TRBD2. TRBV23-1 is marked as an open reading frame, function uncertain. The source is a human donor with chronic lymphocytic leukemia. CDR3 residues: CASSHEMGLAGGQSTDTQYF. In DNA form, the CDR3 reads TGCGCCAGCAGTCATGAGATGGGACTAGCGGGAGGGCAGAGCACAGATACGCAGTATTTT.